This T cell receptor beta chain stems from a study of cytomegalovirus exposure and HLA in healthy donors. General study findings and limits: Confirmation in vitro established that three CMV-associated chains were specific for CMV antigens. Among TCR sequences, most were rare, though some public TCRs appeared in many donors.

Some clones are missing from TCRdb's copy, which holds only in-frame ones; the method was immunoSEQ multiplex PCR. In the table there are about 190,000 clones, more than 75% of which are singletons. The germline V gene encodes CDR1 SGHRS and CDR2 YFSETQ. The CDR3 length is 14 residues. The V and J ends lost 3 bases and 1 base respectively, with 7 bases between them. To note about this clone: The target antigen is unknown.

This receptor was obtained from a woman aged 18-35 years in good health and CMV-seronegative. The specimen was PBMCs. This chain uses TRBV5-1 with TRBJ1-4, with D uncertain. The CDR3 sequence: CASSSGLTNEKLFF. CDR3 DNA sequence: TGCGCCAGCAGCTCGGGGTTAACTAATGAAAAACTGTTTTTT.